The entry below gives a single T cell receptor (beta chain) sequence along with its context. What it recognizes is unknown. This sample stems from a study of T cell responses to AZD1222 COVID-19 vaccine. Study-level points and caveats: The number of AZD1222 recipients seropositive at baseline was only 5 to 7.

The CDR3 consists of 13 residues. Trimming removed 6 bases from V and 5 bases from J, with 14 bases in between. Germline CDR1 reads MNHNY; CDR2 reads SVGAGI (reference sequence). This table comes from immunoSEQ multiplex PCR, and its TCRdb copy is limited to in-frame clones, with some not included. This table holds 150,000 to 200,000 clones, around 89% found once. The source of this sequence is an adult who received the AZD1222 COVID-19 vaccine. The V call is TRBV6-6, the J call TRBJ2-7; D is perhaps TRBD2 (6 bases). The sample here was peripheral blood, taken 28 days after the second AZD1222 dose. CDR3 sequence: CASSYSGGNEQYF. The CDR3 DNA reads TGTGCCAGCAGCTATAGCGGAGGCAACGAGCAGTACTTC.